The clone carrying this T cell receptor beta chain was seen at least ten times. Time point defined: newly diagnosed GD, antithyroid drugs for less than 3 months. After RNA was extracted from PBMCs, the TCR library was made from it. The data were taken from a study of regulatory T cells in long-lasting Graves disease. This CDR3 is built from 13 residues. Trimming removed 4 bases from V and 4 bases from J, with 10 bases in between. Germline CDR1 MNHNS, CDR2 SASEGT. Libraries of TCR beta came from iRepertoire HTBI primers plus Arm-PCR of CDR3 regions. Each CDR3 protein gets one entry after TCRdb re-called the multiplex PCR reads with MiXCR. The sample has 350,000 to 500,000 distinct CDR3 sequences, around 15% seen once. This same sample was also taken into another study, of T cells in Graves' hyperthyroidism and ophthalmopathy.

The chain has TRBV6-1 and TRBJ1-1, with D possibly matching TRBD1 (6 bases). This specimen was peripheral blood mononuclear cells (PBMCs), taken at new diagnosis, from a patient treated with antithyroid drugs. The source of this sequence is a woman in her twenties or thirties with Graves disease. CDR3 nucleotide sequence: TGTGCCAGCAGTGTCTGGGGGCCCACTGAAGCTTTCTTT. It yields the protein CASSVWGPTEAFF.